The 18 T cell receptor beta chains reported below all come from one sample, sequenced in a study of cytomegalovirus exposure and HLA in healthy donors. Researchers ran the PCR with 60 Vbeta and 13 Jbeta primers. The protocol was immunoSEQ multiplex PCR, while the TCRdb copy is restricted to in-frame clones and leaves out a portion. The repertoire includes over 150,000 clones, 75% to 90% of them detected once, and 6.5% to 8.5% sits in the top ten. The specimen sequenced was PBMCs. The receptors derive from a man younger than 45 in good health and CMV-seropositive.

The chain joins TRBV7-9 to TRBJ2-2, with a tentative D call TRBD2 (6 bases). Germline loops: CDR1 SEHNR, CDR2 FQNEAQ (reference sequence). There are 16 residues in the CDR3. Trimming removed 1 base from V and 3 bases from J, with 12 bases in between. CDR3 sequence reads: CASSLGPSDDTGELFF. In DNA form, the CDR3 reads TGTGCCAGCAGCTTAGGTCCTAGCGATGACACCGGGGAGCTGTTTTTT.

This chain connects TRBV7-2 to TRBJ2-5; TRBD2 matches at 11 bases. Germline CDR1 SGHTA, CDR2 FQGNSA. The length of the CDR3 is 15 residues. The V and J ends lost 5 bases and 1 base, in that order; junction bases with no gene match: 3. CDR3 amino acids: CASSTGTSGQETQYF. CDR3 in DNA: TGTGCCAGCAGCACCGGGACTAGCGGCCAAGAGACCCAGTACTTC.

The rearrangement joins TRBV2 to TRBJ1-5, with D uncertain. The CDR3 totals 13 residues. Deletions cut 6 bases from V and 0 bases from J, with 6 bases between. Germline V gene lookup returns CDR1 SNHLY and CDR2 FYNNEI. CDR3 protein: CASRDNSNQPQHF. The CDR3 region has the DNA TGTGCCAGCAGAGACAATAGCAATCAGCCCCAGCATTTT.

This chain uses TRBV15 with TRBJ1-2; D uncertain. Trimming stripped 1 base from V and 4 bases from J, with 13 bases between. The length of the CDR3 is 15 residues. The germline CDR1 and CDR2 sequences are LNHNV and YYDKDF (reference sequence). The chain's CDR3 is CATSRAQASGYGYTF. The CDR3 DNA reads as TGTGCCACCAGCAGAGCCCAGGCCTCCGGCTATGGCTACACCTTC.

The V call is TRBV5-1, the J call TRBJ2-2, with 8 bases aligning to TRBD2. The CDR3 has 16 amino acids. CDR1 is SGHRS and CDR2 is YFSETQ in the germline V gene. V lost 0 bases and J lost 4; bases outside the gene matches: 5. The CDR3 DNA reads TGCGCCAGCAGCTTGGTTTTGAGCGGGGGCACCGGGGAGCTGTTTTTT. Translation: CASSLVLSGGTGELFF.

The CDR3 here is CASSLVTGGLYEQYF. The DNA of the CDR3 is TGTGCCAGCAGCTTGGTAACAGGGGGCTTGTACGAGCAGTACTTC. The rearrangement links TRBV5-6 to TRBJ2-5; 9 bases line up with TRBD1. The DNA end lines up better with TRBJ2-7; the J call may be wrong. The CDR3 totals 15 residues. Germline values: CDR1 SGHDT, CDR2 YYEEEE.

The chain is built from TRBV9 and TRBJ2-7; TRBD1 agrees at 8 bases. V shed 3 bases and J 3 bases; nucleotides not matched to a gene: 2. Germline values: CDR1 SGDLS, CDR2 YYNGEE. The CDR3 covers 13 residues. CDR3 DNA sequence: TGTGCCAGCAGCGGAACAGGGGGCTACGAGCAGTACTTC. This translates into CASSGTGGYEQYF.

The chain joins TRBV7-9 to TRBJ1-1, with D possibly being TRBD1 (6 bases). This CDR3 comprises 15 residues. Germline CDR1 and CDR2: SEHNR and FQNEAQ (reference sequence). V was trimmed by 5 bases and J by 2 bases, leaving 15 bases between them. The CDR3 is CASSPQRDTNTEAFF. The CDR3 bases are TGTGCCAGCAGCCCCCAGCGGGACACAAACACTGAAGCTTTCTTT.

The chain is built from TRBV15 and TRBJ2-3; tentatively, D is TRBD1 (5 bases). V lost 4 bases and J lost 6, with 20 bases in between. The CDR3 consists of 16 residues. The germline V gene encodes CDR1 LNHNV and CDR2 YYDKDF (reference sequence). CDR3 sequence (DNA): TGTGCCACCAGCACAGGGTCAAACGGAGTCGACGATACGCAGTATTTT. It encodes CATSTGSNGVDDTQYF.

The rearrangement links TRBV27 to TRBJ2-5; 10 bases are a match to TRBD2. Trimming removed 3 bases from V and 4 bases from J; junction bases left unmatched: 5. CDR1 and CDR2 (germline): MNHEY, SMNVEV (reference sequence). The CDR3 has 15 amino acids. The CDR3 sequence: CASSFSGRAAETQYF. DNA for the CDR3: TGTGCCAGCAGTTTCAGCGGGAGGGCCGCAGAGACCCAGTACTTC.

The DNA of the CDR3 is TGCGCCAGCAGCTGGTTTCTAGCGGGAGGCCCCTACGAGCAGTACTTC. Translating it yields CASSWFLAGGPYEQYF. The chain recombines TRBV5-1 with TRBJ2-7; 11 positions match TRBD2. The CDR3 is made up of 16 amino acids. Unmatched junction bases numbered 7, after V lost 3 bases and J lost 2 bases. Germline lookup yields CDR1 SGHRS and CDR2 YFSETQ.

The chain combines TRBV9 with TRBJ2-2, with a weak D call TRBD2 (6 bases). Germline V gene data show CDR1 as SGDLS and CDR2 as YYNGEE. The CDR3 sequence is 14 residues long. V lost 4 bases, J lost 1 base, and 8 bases lay in between. This CDR3 is CASSLGGNTGELFF. DNA of the CDR3: TGTGCCAGCAGCTTGGGGGGGAACACCGGGGAGCTGTTTTTT.

The chain employs TRBV15 and TRBJ1-5; 7 positions agree with TRBD1. J lost 0 bases, V lost 5 bases, and 19 bases had no gene match. CDR1 LNHNV and CDR2 YYDKDF come from the germline V gene (reference sequence). The CDR3 has 20 amino acids. This CDR3 reads CATSRTSPGTELYSNQPQHF. For the CDR3, the DNA is TGTGCCACCAGCCGAACGTCTCCCGGGACAGAACTCTATAGCAATCAGCCCCAGCATTTT.

The chain uses TRBV14 and TRBJ2-1; 10 bases are a match to TRBD2. J lost 12 bases, V lost 2 bases, and 10 bases had no gene match. CDR1 and CDR2 (germline): SGHDN, FVKESK. This CDR3 comprises 15 residues. This chain's CDR3 is CASSQRSGRVVGQFF. The CDR3 DNA is TGTGCCAGCAGCCAACGAAGCGGGAGGGTAGTTGGGCAGTTCTTC.

This rearrangement joins TRBV5-1 to TRBJ2-7; 7 positions match TRBD1. The CDR3 totals 15 residues. V lost 0 bases to trimming and J lost 6 bases; unmatched junction nucleotides: 9. Germline-derived CDR1 and CDR2 are SGHRS and YFSETQ. The chain's CDR3 is CASSLEPTGWFEQYF. The CDR3 bases are TGCGCCAGCAGCTTGGAACCGACAGGGTGGTTCGAGCAGTACTTC.

The chain joins TRBV19 to TRBJ1-4; D call uncertain. The germline CDR1 and CDR2 sequences are LNHDA and SQIVND (reference sequence). The length of the CDR3 is 16 residues. The V and J ends lost 1 base and 0 bases respectively, with 9 bases between them. The CDR3 region is CASSIGGRPTNEKLFF. The DNA for the CDR3 is TGTGCCAGTAGTATAGGAGGGAGGCCAACTAATGAAAAACTGTTTTTT. Variable domain in full (rest from reference TRBV19 and TRBJ1-4): DGGITQSPKYLFRKEGQNVTLSCEQNLNHDAMYWYRQDPGQGLRLIYYSQIVNDFQKGDIAEGYSVSREKKESFPLTVTSAQKNPTAFYLCASSIGGRPTNEKLFFGSGTQLSVL.

This clone occurred a few times. The chain couples TRBV6-1 to TRBJ2-1; 8 nucleotides line up with TRBD2. In germline, CDR1 is MNHNS, CDR2 SASEGT. CDR3 length: 16 residues. V dropped 2 bases and J dropped 10; count of bases not matched to a gene: 13. CDR3 nucleotide sequence: TGTGCCAGCAGTGAAAAGGCACTAGCGGCCACGGGGGAGCAGTTCTTC. Translating it yields CASSEKALAATGEQFF.

The J gene is TRBJ2-1, the V gene TRBV28, with 9 bases matching TRBD1. The CDR3 length is 14 residues. The germline V gene has CDR1 MDHEN and CDR2 SYDVKM. J was trimmed by 7 bases and V by 5 bases; bases with no gene match: 6. As DNA, the CDR3 is TGTGCCAGCAGTCAAGGGACAGGGCTAAATGAGCAGTTCTTC. Protein product: CASSQGTGLNEQFF. Together with reference TRBV28 and TRBJ2-1, the CDR3 gives the full variable domain: DVKVTQSSRYLVKRTGEKVFLECVQDMDHENMFWYRQDPGLGLRLIYFSYDVKMKEKGDIPEGYSVSREKKERFSLILESASTNQTSMYLCASSQGTGLNEQFFGPGTRLTVL.